The clone carrying this T cell receptor beta chain was found a few times. The sample comes from a study of molecular identifiers for immune sequencing clone quantification. Preparation of naive CD8 libraries involved roughly 19,000 to 1,100,000 sorted cells and 10%, 30% or 50% RNA. J was trimmed by 7 bases and V by 2 bases; bases with no gene match: 11. Per the germline V gene, CDR1 is MNHEY and CDR2 is SVGEGT. This CDR3 is 15 amino acids long. TCRdb re-analysed the PCR reads in MiXCR, keeping a single row per CDR3 protein. The table has some 100,000 distinct CDR3 sequences, 36% seen once. The chain uses TRBV6-2 or TRBV6-3 and TRBJ2-7; 7 positions match TRBD1. The material sequenced was naive CD8+ T cells from blood, with Jurkat cell RNA spiked in. The subset was: FACS-sorted CD8+CD4-CCR7+CD45RA+ naive T cells. This clonotype was sampled from a human donor in good health. Some libraries in this study had Jurkat cell RNA spiked in. CDR3 nucleotides: TGTGCCAGCAGTTACCCGGGACAGAGATACGGGGAGCAGTACTTC. This codes for CASSYPGQRYGEQYF.